This T cell receptor (beta chain) was identified in a study of cytomegalovirus exposure and HLA in healthy donors (dated by TCRdb to 2015 to 2018). For the wider study: According to an earlier analysis of 550 to 700 of the donors, roughly 180 million T cells yielded 117 million unique TCR beta sequences and around 300 Gb of sequence data. Alongside the repertoire data, information on donor age, sex, ethnicity and CMV serostatus was compiled. The study profiled the T cell repertoires of more than 500 subjects by immunosequencing and related them to cytomegalovirus serostatus. Every repertoire in the discovery cohort had been generated on one and the same sequencing platform. The genetic ancestry cluster associated with self-reported Caucasian donors included 81% of the approximately 400 genotyped donors. About 280 gigabases of sequencing data and around 80 million unique TCR sequences made up an early release that covered 500 to 650 HLA-typed donors. A later analysis re-examined previously published TCR beta repertoires from 600 to 700 donors and added high-resolution HLA genotyping to investigate patterns of TCR occurrence. Genome-wide SNP genotypes for about three fifths of the 666 donors were used in a later genetic analysis, which treated that subset as a discovery cohort. Rather than using new phenotypic data, the later analysis identified candidate immune exposures from TCR beta sequences and from how often those sequences occurred across donors. On average, around 240,000 unique TCR beta nucleotide sequences were sequenced per donor among about 400 genotyped donors of the cohort, with roughly 20% of those sequences being non-productive. High-throughput TCR immunosequencing, statistical association of individual TCRs with disease status, and machine learning were combined to predict cytomegalovirus infection status. HLA typing covered class I and class II loci at four-digit resolution. The number of donors typed differed by locus, with about 629-630 for A, B, C, DRB1 and DQB1, more than 500 for DQA1, 600 to 610 for DPA1, and some 440 for DPB1. Besides the first cohort of roughly 640 subjects, a separate validation cohort made up of roughly 120 different subjects was used. The study was designed to test whether signatures of past pathogen exposure could be identified by cataloging public T cell receptors. In an earlier analysis of roughly 540 of the donors, high-throughput TCR beta sequencing was used to judge whether each TCR beta V gene segment behaved as functional or pseudogenic. A few DR-DQ haplotypes were treated as single units for association and clustering because of strong linkage in the cohort.

The germline V gene (reference sequence) gives CDR1 as LNHDA and CDR2 as SQIVND. V is cut back by 4 bases and J by 3 bases, with 3 bases in the junction unmatched. Taken from cysteine to phenylalanine, the CDR3 has 14 residues. Only CDR3 DNA remains: 42 bases, in frame from the first base. Library prep was done by the immunoSEQ multiplex PCR assay. A mixture of 60 forward primers for TCR Vbeta segments and 13 reverse primers for TCR Jbeta segments was used in the multiplex PCR. The CDR3 region of rearranged TCR beta genes was amplified from genomic DNA by a multiplex PCR assay. The amplified TCR beta libraries were sequenced on the Illumina HiSeq System as 87-base-pair reads. The paper's processing steps were these. A later analysis counted 75 million to 100 million unique TCR beta chains across the 690 or so repertoires, and approximately 11 million of these chains were shared by at least two donors. To remove PCR and sequencing errors, raw reads were error-corrected and collapsed into unique sequences using a nearest-neighbor algorithm that merged closely related sequences. CDR3 sequences were aligned to IMGT reference sequences to assign V, D and J gene segments. For a sequence to be retained, a match of at least six nucleotides was required to both a V gene segment and a J gene segment. Rearrangements were called productive when the CDR3 lacked stop codons and stayed in frame with V and J; all others were non-productive. CDR3 was defined by IMGT convention, running from the second conserved V-encoded cysteine to the conserved J-encoded phenylalanine. The earlier analysis of about 570 of the donors excluded any sequence lacking an unambiguous match to a single V gene segment. In an earlier analysis of several hundred of the donors, a V segment was called functional when productive rearrangements were above 56.7%, and segregating when the standard deviation between donors exceeded 5%. A statistical classification framework was developed to diagnose cytomegalovirus status using the catalog of TCR beta chain sequences. In a later analysis, V and J genes were assigned by comparing TCR nucleotide sequences against IMGT/GENE-DB human TR gene sequences. Using the TCRdist pipeline, a later analysis assigned CDR3 sequences along with most-parsimonious VDJ recombination scenarios. In a later analysis, each TCR beta chain was defined by its CDR3 amino acid sequence together with its V-gene family, and reads lacking a unique V-gene family were excluded. As a way to deal with suspected cross-contamination and a sequencing artifact, a later analysis dropped more than 500 nucleotide sequences that were highly shared and had low generation probability. In a later analysis, a clonal expansion index for each public chain was calculated from normalized within-repertoire ranks of inferred template counts. In a later analysis, generation probabilities were computed with a VDJ recombination model fitted to out-of-frame rearrangements, and the resulting probabilities were checked against IGoR. Hypergeometric tests were used in a later analysis to score TCR-TCR, TCR-HLA and TCR-CMV co-occurrence, with a repertoire-size bias correction applied to the TCR pairs. A later analysis estimated false discovery rates by permuting HLA or CMV assignments 20 times. In a later analysis, co-occurring TCRs were grouped using DBSCAN, and TCRdist sequence similarity was added for clustering within HLA-allele-positive subsets. Repertoires with fewer than 30,000 or more than 120,000 public chains were left out of co-occurrence clustering, as were about 5 repertoires with anomalous nucleotide sharing. The source is immuneACCESS, and TCRdb retained only in-frame sequences with V and J called. Part of the clones is not carried over; for the studies checked, unresolved V genes explain less than half of this, and the remainder is unexplained. V and J calls and clone size are as listed in that table; D and trimming were resolved from the DNA. This sample comprises 150,000 or so clones, 60% to 80% of them detected only once. Around 3.6% of the sample rests with the top ten.

Comment on this clone: What antigen it recognizes has not been identified. Base qualities were left out, and no much larger clone turns up one base away.

The cohort comprised around 700 healthy bone marrow donors. Cohort members were all nominally healthy when sampled, although unrecorded immune exposures were likely present. The donor was CMV seronegative and was included in the group of several hundred seronegative cohort members. Each donor provided a peripheral blood sample, and peripheral blood mononuclear cells were used for TCR beta sequencing. Genomic DNA extraction from the blood cell samples was performed with the Qiagen DNeasy Blood Extraction Kit. Overall results and qualifications from the work: The study gave a list of 150 to 200 TCR beta chains associated with cytomegalovirus. Three of the identified cytomegalovirus-associated TCR beta chains were confirmed in vitro to be specific for cytomegalovirus antigens. Most TCR sequences were seen in very few donors, while some public TCRs were found in many individuals. In a later genetic analysis, fewer N-insertions in productive TCRs were reported among donors in an Asian-associated ancestry cluster than the roughly 700-donor mean. The earlier analysis of about 600 of the donors excluded fewer than 20 rarely observed V segments, including chromosome 9 orphons, because counts were too low. A further reported finding was that TCR beta sequences accurately predicted the HLA-A and HLA-B alleles for most subjects in the first cohort. A later analysis reported that several top co-occurrence clusters appeared linked to parvovirus B19, influenza, CMV and Epstein-Barr virus. A cluster of highly shared sequence variants was judged likely to represent a technical artifact of the sequencing pipeline. A later genetic analysis associated a missense DCLRE1C variant with V-gene and J-gene trimming of TCR beta chains, and an independent cohort replicated the association. In a later analysis, the rate of TCR association differed among HLA loci, with DRB1 alleles having the most associated TCRs and HLA-C alleles having the fewest. Linkage disequilibrium might explain the correlated functional status among segregating V segments, but an unknown experimental factor could not be ruled out. Some IMGT-functional V segments, including TRBV6-2 and TRBV6-3, could not be distinguished by the 87-base-pair reads and were therefore excluded. Specific HLA alleles were associated with some 15,000 TCR beta sequences at a false discovery rate of 0.05 in a later analysis. In an earlier analysis of some 540 of the donors, most TCR beta V segments appeared in productive rearrangements about 87% or about 30% of the time, broadly matching IMGT annotations. The classifier was reported to diagnose cytomegalovirus status with high specificity and sensitivity in both the original cohort and the validation cohort. Assigning TCR associations to individual alleles was difficult when HLA alleles, especially DR and DQ, strongly co-occurred. The authors suggested that the approach could potentially be generalized to other disease states and immunological phenotypes. Compared with equally common non-associated chains, HLA-associated TCR beta chains in a later analysis were more clonally expanded and had lower generation probabilities. The only immune exposure information available for the cohort was CMV serostatus. According to a later analysis, most CMV-associated TCR beta chains appeared to be HLA-restricted, and the HLA associations seemed to be driven largely by CMV exposure. Sequencing depth was assumed to be roughly uniform across donors in the presence/absence analyses, though that assumption may not hold. This cohort had only TCR beta chains sequenced, and the lack of alpha or paired-chain data limited which features could be detected. Because HLA typing was missing for some donors at each locus, association tests included only the typed subset.

The V gene is TRBV19 and the J gene is TRBJ1-3, with 7 central nucleotides matching TRBD1. This receptor was obtained from a male donor in good health and CMV-seronegative. Sequenced sample: PBMCs. This receptor has the CDR3 CASSTWTGGNTIYF. The sequence in DNA is TGTGCCAGTAGTACCTGGACAGGTGGAAACACCATATATTTT.